A selection of T cell receptor beta chains follows, all from one sample in a study of blood T cells in healthy people across ages. TCRdb used MiXCR to reprocess the 5' RACE reads, holding one entry per CDR3 protein. The data hold nearly 800,000 distinct CDR3 sequences, with roughly 25% observed a single time. The data were also submitted as part of a second study, on T cells of mothers and their children.

The sample taken for sequencing was blood. These receptors were collected from a boy between 10 and 17 years old in good health. The CDR3 runs from the conserved cysteine through the conserved F or W. A D gene is named only where the DNA matches it firmly. Some rows mark clone size as missing; the rest say once, few, many or name a class of expanded clone.

j_call clone_size v_call d_call cdr3_nt cdr3_aa
TRBJ1-1 - TRBV27 - TGTGCCAGCAGCCGACTGGAGTCCTGGAACACTGAAGCTTTCTTT CASSRLESWNTEAFF
TRBJ2-7 - TRBV4-1 TRBD2 TGCGCCAGCAGCCAAGCCCTAGCGGGAGAAGTCGAGCAGTACTTC CASSQALAGEVEQYF
TRBJ1-4 few TRBV4-3 - TGCGCCAGCAGCCAAGATTTTGGAGGGGTACTGCTTGAAAAACTGTTTTTT CASSQDFGGVLLEKLFF
TRBJ2-3 few TRBV7-2 - TGTGCCAGCAGCTTAGTTCCGTTTGTGGCGGGGAACACAGATACGCAGTATTTT CASSLVPFVAGNTDTQYF
TRBJ1-1 few TRBV29-1 - TGCAGCGTTGAGAAGGAGGACACTGAAGCTTTCTTT CSVEKEDTEAFF
TRBJ2-5 - TRBV2 - TGTGCCAGCGGAGGACCCCGGTTTCGGGTTGAAGAGACCCAGTACTTC CASGGPRFRVEETQYF
TRBJ2-3 - TRBV20-1 TRBD2 TGCAGTGCATTGGGGGGGATTAGCACAGATACGCAGTATTTT CSALGGISTDTQYF
TRBJ2-3 few TRBV5-1 TRBD2 TGCGCCAGCAGCCACGGACTAGCGGGGACTAGCACAGATACGCAGTATTTT CASSHGLAGTSTDTQYF
TRBJ2-3 few TRBV2 - TGTGCCAGCAGTGACCAGGGATCCGGAGCAGATACGCAGTATTTT CASSDQGSGADTQYF
TRBJ2-3 - TRBV18 - TGTGCCAGCTCACCAATATCGGACCTCAGCACAGATACGCAGTATTTT CASSPISDLSTDTQYF
TRBJ2-7 few TRBV6-2/TRBV6-3 - TGTGCCAGCAGTTGGAATCAAGAAGCTTACGAGCAGTACTTC CASSWNQEAYEQYF
TRBJ2-7 - TRBV7-2 - TGTGCCAGCACCCTAACGGGACCCTACGAGCAGTACTTC CASTLTGPYEQYF
TRBJ1-6 - TRBV7-9 - TGTGCCAGCAGCTTATTTCCAGGGGTCGGTTCACCCCTCCACTTT CASSLFPGVGSPLHF
TRBJ1-6 - TRBV3-1 TRBD1 TGTGCCAGCAGCCCTGGGGACAGGAGAAATTCACCCCTCCACTTT CASSPGDRRNSPLHF
TRBJ2-7 - TRBV30 - TGTGCCTGGAGTGTAAACGGGTACGAGCAGTACTTC CAWSVNGYEQYF
TRBJ1-2 - TRBV6-5 - TGTGCCAGCAGTTACTCCACGTCGGGGGCGAGAGCTAACTATGGCTACACCTTC CASSYSTSGARANYGYTF
TRBJ1-1 - TRBV20-1 TRBD1 TGCAGTGCTACGGCCCCGACAGGGGCGGCTGAAGCTTTCTTT CSATAPTGAAEAFF
TRBJ2-7 - TRBV28 - TGTGCCAGCAGTTCACCCAGGTCCCCGGATCCACCCTACGAGCAGTACTTC CASSSPRSPDPPYEQYF
TRBJ2-1 few TRBV28 TRBD2 TGTGCCAGCAGCCTTACTAGCGGGATCCCCGGAGAGCAGTTCTTC CASSLTSGIPGEQFF
TRBJ1-2 - TRBV7-2 TRBD1 TGTGCCAGCAGCTTATTTGGCGGGGGACAGGTATATGGCTACACCTTC CASSLFGGGQVYGYTF
TRBJ2-7 - TRBV28 - TGTGCCAGCAGTTTATTCAGGGGATCGTCCGAGCAGTACTTC CASSLFRGSSEQYF
TRBJ2-7 - TRBV29-1 - TGCAGCGTTCGTGGGGTGAATAGTGAGCAGTACTTC CSVRGVNSEQYF
TRBJ2-1 few TRBV28 - TGTGCCAGCAGTTTACCGGGACTGGCGGGGGCACACTACAATGAGCAGTTCTTC CASSLPGLAGAHYNEQFF
TRBJ2-1 - TRBV11-2 - TGTGCCAGCAGCTTTTTCTTGACTGAGCAGTTCTTC CASSFFLTEQFF